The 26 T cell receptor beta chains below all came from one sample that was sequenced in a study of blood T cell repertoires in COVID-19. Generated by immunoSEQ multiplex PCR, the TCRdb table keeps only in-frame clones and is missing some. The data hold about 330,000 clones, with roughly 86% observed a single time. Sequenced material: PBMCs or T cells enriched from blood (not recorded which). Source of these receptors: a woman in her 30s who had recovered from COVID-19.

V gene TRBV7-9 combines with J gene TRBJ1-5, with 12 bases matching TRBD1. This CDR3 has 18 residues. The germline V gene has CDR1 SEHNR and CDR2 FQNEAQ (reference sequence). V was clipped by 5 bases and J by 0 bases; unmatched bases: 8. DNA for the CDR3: TGTGCCAGCAGCCGCGGGACAGGGGGCGATTATAGCAATCAGCCCCAGCATTTT. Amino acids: CASSRGTGGDYSNQPQHF.

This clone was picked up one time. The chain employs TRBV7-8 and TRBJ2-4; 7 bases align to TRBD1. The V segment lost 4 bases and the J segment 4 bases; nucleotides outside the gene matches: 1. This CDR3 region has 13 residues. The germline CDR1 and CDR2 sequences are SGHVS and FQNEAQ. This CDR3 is CASSSGQKNIQYF. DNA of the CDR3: TGTGCCAGCAGCTCGGGACAGAAAAACATTCAGTACTTC.

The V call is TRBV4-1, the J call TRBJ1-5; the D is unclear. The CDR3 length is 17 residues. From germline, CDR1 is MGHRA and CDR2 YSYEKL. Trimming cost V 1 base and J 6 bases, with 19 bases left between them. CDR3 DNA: TGCGCCAGCAGCCAAGTTCCGCTGGGGAGAGGGAGTCAGCCCCAGCATTTT. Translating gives CASSQVPLGRGSQPQHF.

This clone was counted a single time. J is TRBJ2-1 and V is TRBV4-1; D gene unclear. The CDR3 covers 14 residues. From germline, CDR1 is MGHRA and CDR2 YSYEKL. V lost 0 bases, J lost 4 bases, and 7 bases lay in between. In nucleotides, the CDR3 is TGCGCCAGCAGCCAAGATCGGTCGTACAATGAGCAGTTCTTC. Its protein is CASSQDRSYNEQFF.

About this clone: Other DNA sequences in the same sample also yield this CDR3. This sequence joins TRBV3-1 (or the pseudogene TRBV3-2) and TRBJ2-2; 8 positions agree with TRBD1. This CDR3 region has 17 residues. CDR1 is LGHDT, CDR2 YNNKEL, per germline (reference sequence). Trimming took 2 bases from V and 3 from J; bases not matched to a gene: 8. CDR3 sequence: CASSQPMDRVYTGELFF. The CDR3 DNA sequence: TGTGCCAGCAGCCAACCAATGGACAGGGTGTACACCGGGGAGCTGTTTTTT.

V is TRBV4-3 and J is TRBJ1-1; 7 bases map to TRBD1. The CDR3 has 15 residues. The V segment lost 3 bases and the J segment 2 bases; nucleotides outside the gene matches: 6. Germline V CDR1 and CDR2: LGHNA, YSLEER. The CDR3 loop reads CASSHGDSPNTEAFF. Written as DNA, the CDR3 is TGCGCCAGCAGCCATGGGGACAGCCCTAACACTGAAGCTTTCTTT.

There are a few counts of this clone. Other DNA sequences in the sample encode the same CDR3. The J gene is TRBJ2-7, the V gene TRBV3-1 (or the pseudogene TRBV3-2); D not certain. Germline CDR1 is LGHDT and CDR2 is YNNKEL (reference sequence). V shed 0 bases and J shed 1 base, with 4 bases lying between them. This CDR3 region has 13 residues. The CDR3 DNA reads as TGTGCCAGCAGCCAAGACAGTTCCTACGAGCAGTACTTC. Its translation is CASSQDSSYEQYF.

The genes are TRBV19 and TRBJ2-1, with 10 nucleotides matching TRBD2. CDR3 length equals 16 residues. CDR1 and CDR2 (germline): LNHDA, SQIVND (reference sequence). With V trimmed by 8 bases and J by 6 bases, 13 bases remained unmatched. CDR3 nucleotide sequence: TGTGCCAGTCAGCTAGCGGGGGCGATGATTACCAATGAGCAGTTCTTC. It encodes CASQLAGAMITNEQFF.

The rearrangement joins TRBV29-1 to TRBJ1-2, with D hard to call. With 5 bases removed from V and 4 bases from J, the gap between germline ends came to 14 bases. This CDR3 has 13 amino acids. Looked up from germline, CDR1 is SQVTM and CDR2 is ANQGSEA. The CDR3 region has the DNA TGCAGCGTTTTTGGGTCGGAGGGCTATGGCTACACCTTC. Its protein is CSVFGSEGYGYTF. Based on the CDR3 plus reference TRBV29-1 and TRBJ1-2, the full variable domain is SAVISQKPSRDICQRGTSLTIQCQVDSQVTMMFWYRQQPGQSLTLIATANQGSEATYESGFVIDKFPISRPNLTFSTLTVSNMSPEDSSIYLCSVFGSEGYGYTFGSGTRLTVV.

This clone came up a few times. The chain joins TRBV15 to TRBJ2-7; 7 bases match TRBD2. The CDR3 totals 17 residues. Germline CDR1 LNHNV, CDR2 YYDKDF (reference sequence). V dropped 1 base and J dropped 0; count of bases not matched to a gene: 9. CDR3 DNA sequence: TGTGCCACCAGCAGAGGGGCGCGGACGGGGGGCTCCTACGAGCAGTACTTC. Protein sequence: CATSRGARTGGSYEQYF. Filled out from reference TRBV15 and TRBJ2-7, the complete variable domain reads DAMVIQNPRYQVTQFGKPVTLSCSQTLNHNVMYWYQQKSSQAPKLLFHYYDKDFNNEADTPDNFQSRRPNTSFCFLDIRSPGLGDTAMYLCATSRGARTGGSYEQYFGPGTRLTVT.

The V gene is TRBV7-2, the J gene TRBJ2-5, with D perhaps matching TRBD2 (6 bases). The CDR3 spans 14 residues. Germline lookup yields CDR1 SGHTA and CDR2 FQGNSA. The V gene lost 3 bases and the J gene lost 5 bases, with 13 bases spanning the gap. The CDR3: CASSLGLGAETQYF. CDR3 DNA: TGTGCCAGCAGCTTGGGACTCGGAGCGGAGACCCAGTACTTC.

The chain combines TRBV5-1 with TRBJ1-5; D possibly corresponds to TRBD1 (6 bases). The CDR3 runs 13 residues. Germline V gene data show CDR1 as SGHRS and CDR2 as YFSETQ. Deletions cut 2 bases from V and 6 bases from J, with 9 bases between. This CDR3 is CASSLQGFQPQHF. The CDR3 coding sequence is TGCGCCAGCAGCTTACAGGGTTTTCAGCCCCAGCATTTT.

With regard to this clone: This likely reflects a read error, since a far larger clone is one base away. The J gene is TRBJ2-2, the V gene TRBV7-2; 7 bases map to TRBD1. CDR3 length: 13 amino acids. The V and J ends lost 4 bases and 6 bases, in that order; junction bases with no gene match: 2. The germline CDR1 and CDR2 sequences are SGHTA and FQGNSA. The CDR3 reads CASSSQGAGELFF. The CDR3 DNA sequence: TGTGCCAGCAGCTCCCAGGGGGCCGGGGAGCTGTTTTTT.

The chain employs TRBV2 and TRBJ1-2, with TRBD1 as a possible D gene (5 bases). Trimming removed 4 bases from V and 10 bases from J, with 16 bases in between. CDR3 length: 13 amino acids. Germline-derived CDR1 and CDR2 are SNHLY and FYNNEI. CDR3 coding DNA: TGTGCCAGCAGTGTAACGGCAGGGTGGGACTACACCTTC. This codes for CASSVTAGWDYTF.

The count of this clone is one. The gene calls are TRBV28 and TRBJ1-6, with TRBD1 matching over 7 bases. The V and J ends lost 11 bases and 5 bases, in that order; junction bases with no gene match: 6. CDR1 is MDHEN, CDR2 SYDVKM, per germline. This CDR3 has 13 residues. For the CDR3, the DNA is TGTGCCGCCAGGGGGGCTAATAATTCACCCCTCCACTTT. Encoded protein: CAARGANNSPLHF.

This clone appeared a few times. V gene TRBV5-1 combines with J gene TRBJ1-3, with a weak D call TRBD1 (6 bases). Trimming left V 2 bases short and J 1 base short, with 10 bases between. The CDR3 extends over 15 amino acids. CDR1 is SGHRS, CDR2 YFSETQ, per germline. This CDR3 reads CASSLTGKSGNTIYF. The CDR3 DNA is TGCGCCAGCAGCTTAACAGGGAAGTCTGGAAACACCATATATTTT.

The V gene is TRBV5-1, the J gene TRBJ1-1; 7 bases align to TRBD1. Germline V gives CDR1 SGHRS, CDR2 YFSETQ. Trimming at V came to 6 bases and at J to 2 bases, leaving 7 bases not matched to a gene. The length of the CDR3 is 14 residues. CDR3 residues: CASTLGGYNTEAFF. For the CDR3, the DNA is TGCGCCAGCACCCTAGGGGGCTACAACACTGAAGCTTTCTTT. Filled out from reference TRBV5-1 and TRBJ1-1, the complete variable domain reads KAGVTQTPRYLIKTRGQQVTLSCSPISGHRSVSWYQQTPGQGLQFLFEYFSETQRNKGNFPGRFSGRQFSNSRSEMNVSTLELGDSALYLCASTLGGYNTEAFFGQGTRLTVV.

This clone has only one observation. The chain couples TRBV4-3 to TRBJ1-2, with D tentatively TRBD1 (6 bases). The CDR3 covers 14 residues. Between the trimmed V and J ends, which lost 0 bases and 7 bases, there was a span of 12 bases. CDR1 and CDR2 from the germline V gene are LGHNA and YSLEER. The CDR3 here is CASSQEGAPSGYTF. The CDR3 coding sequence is TGCGCCAGCAGCCAAGAGGGGGCGCCGAGTGGCTACACCTTC.

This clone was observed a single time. The CDR3 is CASSPSGRDQPQHF. CDR3 DNA: TGTGCCAGTAGTCCAAGTGGGCGGGATCAGCCCCAGCATTTT. The rearrangement joins TRBV19 to TRBJ1-5; no clear D. The CDR3 is 14 amino acids. Germline loops: CDR1 LNHDA, CDR2 SQIVND (reference sequence). The V and J ends lost 5 bases and 5 bases respectively, with 13 bases between them.

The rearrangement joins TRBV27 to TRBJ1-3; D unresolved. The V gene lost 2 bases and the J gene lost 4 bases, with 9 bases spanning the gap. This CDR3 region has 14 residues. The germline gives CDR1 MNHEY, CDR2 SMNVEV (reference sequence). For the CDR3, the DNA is TGTGCCAGCAGTTTAAGCCGAGGGGGAAACACCATATATTTT. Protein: CASSLSRGGNTIYF.

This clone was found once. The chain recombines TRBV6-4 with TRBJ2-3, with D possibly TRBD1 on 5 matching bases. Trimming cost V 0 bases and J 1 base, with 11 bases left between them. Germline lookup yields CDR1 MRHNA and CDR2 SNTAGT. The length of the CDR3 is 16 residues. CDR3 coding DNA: TGTGCCAGCAGTGACTCGAAGGGGCAGGGCACAGATACGCAGTATTTT. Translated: CASSDSKGQGTDTQYF.

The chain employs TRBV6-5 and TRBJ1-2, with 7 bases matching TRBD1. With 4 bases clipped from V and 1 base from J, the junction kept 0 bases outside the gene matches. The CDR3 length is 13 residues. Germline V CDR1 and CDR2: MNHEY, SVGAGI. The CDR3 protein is CASSWDSNYGYTF. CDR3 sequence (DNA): TGTGCCAGCAGTTGGGACAGTAACTATGGCTACACCTTC.

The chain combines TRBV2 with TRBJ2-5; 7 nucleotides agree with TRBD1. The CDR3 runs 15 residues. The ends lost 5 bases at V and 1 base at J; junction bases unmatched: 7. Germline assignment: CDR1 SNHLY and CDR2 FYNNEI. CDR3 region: CASSIDRASQETQYF. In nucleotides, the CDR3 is TGTGCCAGCAGTATAGACAGGGCCTCCCAAGAGACCCAGTACTTC.

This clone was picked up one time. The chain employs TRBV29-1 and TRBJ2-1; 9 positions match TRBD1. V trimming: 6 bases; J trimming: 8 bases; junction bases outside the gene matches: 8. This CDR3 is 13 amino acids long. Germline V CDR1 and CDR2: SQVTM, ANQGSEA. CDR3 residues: CSVRGQGTHEQFF. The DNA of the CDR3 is TGCAGCGTGAGAGGACAGGGGACCCATGAGCAGTTCTTC.

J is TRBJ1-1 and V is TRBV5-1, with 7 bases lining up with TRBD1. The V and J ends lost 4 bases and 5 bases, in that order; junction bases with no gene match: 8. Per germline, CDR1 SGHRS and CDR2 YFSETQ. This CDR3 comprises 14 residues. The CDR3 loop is CASSTTGVRTEAFF. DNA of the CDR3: TGCGCCAGCAGCACCACAGGGGTGAGGACTGAAGCTTTCTTT.

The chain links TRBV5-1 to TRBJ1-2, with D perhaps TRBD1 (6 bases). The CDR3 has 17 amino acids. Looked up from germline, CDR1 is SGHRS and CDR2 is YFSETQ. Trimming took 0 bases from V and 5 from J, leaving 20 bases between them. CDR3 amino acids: CASSLEPPTGGFYGYTF. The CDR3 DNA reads TGCGCCAGCAGCTTGGAGCCACCGACAGGAGGATTTTATGGCTACACCTTC.